A selection of T cell receptor beta chains follows, all from one sample in a study of blood T cell repertoires in COVID-19. The data were produced by immunoSEQ multiplex PCR, yet TCRdb's version contains in-frame clones alone and is incomplete. The table lists under 40,000 clones, over 75% of them singletons. The sequenced sample was peripheral blood. Receptors originate from a man aged 70 or older with active COVID-19. Each CDR3 is given with its conserved first and last residue. A D gene is named only where the DNA matches it firmly. Not every row has a clone size; where given, it reads once, few, many or a size class.

J gene	V gene	clone size	D gene	CDR3 protein	CDR3 DNA
TRBJ2-5	TRBV10-3	NA	TRBD1	CAISEMTGPRETQYF	TGTGCCATCAGTGAGATGACAGGGCCTCGGGAGACCCAGTACTTC
TRBJ2-3	TRBV14	NA	TRBD2	CASSRLAGERDTQYF	TGTGCCAGCAGCAGACTAGCGGGAGAAAGAGATACGCAGTATTTT
TRBJ2-1	TRBV30	few	TRBD2	CAWSGTGGGSSYNEQFF	TGTGCCTGGAGTGGTACGGGTGGCGGGAGCTCATACAATGAGCAGTTCTTC
TRBJ2-7	TRBV4-1	NA	TRBD2	CASSQATSSGTYEQYF	TGCGCCAGCAGCCAAGCGACTAGCTCAGGCACCTACGAGCAGTACTTC
TRBJ2-5	TRBV28	NA	TRBD1	CASSLAGGGKTQYF	TGTGCCAGCAGTTTAGCAGGGGGCGGAAAGACCCAGTACTTC
TRBJ1-1	TRBV29-1	NA	TRBD1	CSSWDRQITEAFF	TGCAGCTCATGGGACAGACAGATTACTGAAGCTTTCTTT
TRBJ2-7	TRBV4-3	NA	NA	CASSQDWAVGEQYF	TGCGCCAGCAGCCAAGATTGGGCAGTCGGCGAGCAGTACTTC
TRBJ1-5	TRBV18	NA	NA	CASSPEQGPQPQHF	TGTGCCAGCTCACCAGAACAGGGTCCTCAGCCCCAGCATTTT
TRBJ2-7	TRBV18	NA	NA	CASSPFRDIYEQYF	TGTGCCAGCTCACCATTCCGGGACATCTACGAGCAGTACTTC
TRBJ2-2	TRBV25-1	NA	TRBD2	CASSGYSGAHGELFF	TGTGCCAGCAGTGGATATAGCGGGGCTCACGGGGAGCTGTTTTTT
TRBJ2-2	TRBV5-1	NA	NA	CASSPRGETNTGELFF	TGCGCCAGCAGCCCACGGGGAGAAACGAACACCGGGGAGCTGTTTTTT
TRBJ2-2	TRBV9	NA	NA	CASSVEGAHTGELFF	TGTGCCAGCAGCGTAGAAGGGGCACATACCGGGGAGCTGTTTTTT
TRBJ2-3	TRBV6-5	once	TRBD2	CASSLAGGTDTQYF	TGTGCCAGCAGTTTAGCGGGAGGAACAGATACGCAGTATTTT
TRBJ2-2	TRBV7-7	NA	NA	CASSLRYTGELFF	TGTGCCAGCAGCTTACGGTACACCGGGGAGCTGTTTTTT
TRBJ1-2	TRBV28	NA	TRBD1	CASSRDRGLDYGYTF	TGTGCCAGCAGCCGAGACAGGGGCTTGGACTATGGCTACACCTTC
TRBJ1-1	TRBV6-1	NA	NA	CASSEAGDEAFF	TGTGCCAGCAGTGAAGCCGGGGATGAAGCTTTCTTT
TRBJ1-4	TRBV4-3	NA	NA	CASSQGTVEKLFF	TGCGCCAGCAGCCAAGGGACAGTAGAAAAACTGTTTTTT
TRBJ2-7	TRBV30	NA	NA	CAWSPFPRGEQYF	TGTGCCTGGAGCCCATTCCCCCGAGGCGAGCAGTACTTC
TRBJ2-7	TRBV2	NA	TRBD2	CASSEASGRFEQYF	TGTGCCAGCAGTGAAGCTAGCGGGAGATTCGAGCAGTACTTC
TRBJ2-1	TRBV7-2	NA	TRBD1	CASSAGTVPWGSYNEQFF	TGTGCCAGCAGCGCTGGGACAGTCCCATGGGGTTCCTACAATGAGCAGTTCTTC
TRBJ1-2	TRBV4-3	NA	TRBD1	CASSQGTGLNGYGYTF	TGCGCCAGCAGCCAAGGGACAGGGCTTAATGGCTATGGCTACACCTTC
TRBJ2-1	TRBV19	NA	NA	CASSIVGGEQFF	TGTGCCAGTAGTATTGTCGGCGGTGAGCAGTTCTTC
TRBJ2-3	TRBV5-1	NA	TRBD2	CASSLPSGSNTDTQYF	TGCGCCAGCAGCTTGCCGAGCGGGAGTAATACAGATACGCAGTATTTT
TRBJ1-1	TRBV28	NA	NA	CASGLGGQTEAFF	TGTGCCAGCGGACTAGGAGGGCAAACTGAAGCTTTCTTT
TRBJ2-2	TRBV3-1/TRBV3-2	NA	TRBD2	CASSPTSGRHGELFF	TGTGCCAGCAGCCCAACTAGCGGGAGGCACGGGGAGCTGTTTTTT
TRBJ2-3	TRBV7-9	NA	NA	CASSRAKLAVGPDTQYF	TGTGCCAGCAGCCGAGCGAAGTTAGCCGTGGGGCCAGATACGCAGTATTTT
TRBJ1-4	TRBV29-1	NA	NA	CSVEGRNEKLFF	TGCAGCGTTGAAGGGAGGAATGAAAAACTGTTTTTT
TRBJ2-7	TRBV14	NA	TRBD1	CASSPTGYGVYEQYF	TGTGCCAGCAGTCCGACAGGGTATGGGGTTTACGAGCAGTACTTC
TRBJ2-5	TRBV2	NA	TRBD2	CASSEARLAGVGETQYF	TGTGCCAGCAGTGAAGCGAGACTAGCGGGAGTGGGAGAGACCCAGTACTTC
TRBJ1-2	TRBV3-1/TRBV3-2	NA	TRBD1	CASRRQGAFGYTF	TGTGCCAGCAGGCGACAGGGGGCCTTTGGCTACACCTTC
TRBJ2-1	TRBV7-2	NA	TRBD2	CASSTSSGGAGEQFF	TGTGCCAGCAGCACCTCTAGCGGGGGGGCCGGTGAGCAGTTCTTC
TRBJ2-5	TRBV7-9	NA	TRBD1	CASSLGTGVLETQYF	TGTGCCAGCAGCCTCGGGACAGGGGTTTTAGAGACCCAGTACTTC
TRBJ1-2	TRBV11-3	NA	TRBD1	CASSLDFWDRVGFFGYTF	TGTGCCAGCAGCTTAGACTTCTGGGACAGGGTTGGTTTCTTTGGCTACACCTTC
TRBJ2-1	TRBV6-6	NA	NA	CASSPYDEQFF	TGTGCCAGCAGCCCCTACGATGAGCAGTTCTTC
TRBJ2-2	TRBV18	NA	NA	CASSPPRGGLNTGELFF	TGTGCCAGCTCACCACCTCGGGGAGGACTGAACACCGGGGAGCTGTTTTTT
TRBJ2-7	TRBV7-2	NA	NA	CASSFHTPRGEQYF	TGTGCCAGCAGCTTCCACACGCCTCGTGGCGAGCAGTACTTC
TRBJ2-7	TRBV6-2/TRBV6-3	NA	TRBD2	CASSPRHGTSGANSYEQYF	TGTGCCAGCAGTCCACGTCACGGGACTAGCGGGGCGAACTCCTACGAGCAGTACTTC
TRBJ2-7	TRBV30	NA	NA	CAWSKGGSYEQYF	TGTGCCTGGAGTAAAGGGGGTAGCTACGAGCAGTACTTC
TRBJ1-1	TRBV6-5	NA	NA	CASSYGARGTEAFF	TGTGCCAGCAGTTACGGGGCGCGGGGCACTGAAGCTTTCTTT
TRBJ2-1	TRBV12-3/TRBV12-4	NA	NA	CASNGLLDNEQFF	TGTGCCAGCAACGGACTCCTGGACAATGAGCAGTTCTTC
TRBJ2-7	TRBV7-2	NA	NA	CASSLAGLSGGEGYEQYF	TGTGCCAGCAGCTTAGCGGGGCTTAGCGGCGGGGAAGGCTACGAGCAGTACTTC
TRBJ2-5	TRBV7-8	NA	TRBD1	CASSSWTGGETQYF	TGTGCCAGCAGCTCCTGGACAGGGGGAGAGACCCAGTACTTC
TRBJ2-1	TRBV5-6	NA	NA	CASSLVGGPKNEQFF	TGTGCCAGCAGCTTGGTGGGGGGGCCCAAGAATGAGCAGTTCTTC
TRBJ1-2	TRBV28	once	TRBD1	CASRGGTGYGYGYTF	TGTGCCAGCAGGGGCGGGACAGGGTATGGCTATGGCTACACCTTC
TRBJ2-1	TRBV2	NA	TRBD1	CASSPDRVYEQFF	TGTGCCAGCAGTCCTGACAGGGTTTATGAGCAGTTCTTC
TRBJ1-6	TRBV20-1	NA	NA	CSASIAARINSPLHF	TGCAGTGCTAGTATAGCCGCAAGAATAAATTCACCCCTCCACTTT
TRBJ2-7	TRBV28	NA	NA	CASSPAPPSVEQYF	TGTGCCAGCAGCCCCGCCCCACCTAGCGTCGAGCAGTACTTC
TRBJ2-7	TRBV5-6	NA	NA	CASSTLSSNDKKLEYEQYF	TGTGCCAGCAGCACCTTATCTAGTAACGATAAGAAACTTGAATACGAGCAGTACTTC
TRBJ1-2	TRBV2	NA	NA	CASSEAGPNYGYTF	TGTGCCAGCAGTGAAGCGGGGCCGAACTATGGCTACACCTTC
TRBJ2-5	TRBV25-1	NA	TRBD2	CASSRRGSQGETQYF	TGTGCCAGCAGTCGACGCGGGAGCCAAGGGGAGACCCAGTACTTC
TRBJ2-7	TRBV28	NA	TRBD1	CASRGQGQRYEQYF	TGTGCCAGCAGGGGACAGGGCCAGCGCTACGAGCAGTACTTC
TRBJ1-4	TRBV12-2	NA	NA	CASRLGLGGATNEKLFF	TGTGCAAGTCGCTTGGGCCTGGGGGGTGCAACTAATGAAAAACTGTTTTTT
TRBJ1-5	TRBV30	NA	NA	CAWSVRFSNQPQHF	TGTGCCTGGAGTGTACGGTTTAGCAATCAGCCCCAGCATTTT
TRBJ1-2	TRBV23-1	NA	TRBD1	CASSLNDRDYGYTF	TGCGCCAGCAGTCTAAACGACAGGGACTATGGCTACACCTTC
TRBJ2-1	TRBV7-9	once	TRBD2	CASSPWTSGRDSNEQFF	TGTGCCAGCAGCCCCTGGACTAGCGGGAGGGATAGCAATGAGCAGTTCTTC
TRBJ2-4	TRBV5-8	NA	NA	CASSAWTGFRGNIQYF	TGTGCCAGCAGCGCCTGGACAGGATTTCGGGGGAACATTCAGTACTTC
TRBJ1-2	TRBV7-2	NA	NA	CASSLTAGRSGYTF	TGTGCCAGCAGCTTAACGGCAGGCCGTAGTGGCTACACCTTC